The rows below give T cell receptor beta chains drawn from one sample of a study of blood T cell repertoires in COVID-19. Sequenced by immunoSEQ multiplex PCR; TCRdb stores in-frame clones only, minus some. Here the sample spans over 50,000 clones, 87% being singletons. Sample: peripheral blood. These receptors came from a man aged 55 to 70 with acute or convalescent COVID-19. Both conserved end residues are part of each CDR3. Fields, in order: D gene, J gene, V gene, clone size, CDR3 protein, CDR3 DNA. The D gene is left open where the match is weak. Rows may omit the clone size; those that give it use once, few, many or a size class.

D gene: TRBD1
J gene: TRBJ1-5
V gene: TRBV24-1
clone size: -
CDR3 protein: CATSDPGQGNQPQHF
CDR3 DNA: TGTGCCACCAGTGATCCGGGACAGGGCAATCAGCCCCAGCATTTT

D gene: TRBD1
J gene: TRBJ1-2
V gene: TRBV11-2
clone size: -
CDR3 protein: CASSVVPGTAYGYTF
CDR3 DNA: TGTGCCAGCAGTGTGGTGCCCGGGACAGCCTATGGCTACACCTTC

D gene: TRBD1
J gene: TRBJ1-2
V gene: TRBV9
clone size: once
CDR3 protein: CASSVGGTGVLGYTF
CDR3 DNA: TGTGCCAGCAGCGTAGGTGGGACAGGGGTACTTGGCTACACCTTC

D gene: -
J gene: TRBJ2-2
V gene: TRBV4-3
clone size: few
CDR3 protein: CASSQDIGELFF
CDR3 DNA: TGCGCCAGCAGCCAAGATATCGGGGAGCTGTTTTTT

D gene: -
J gene: TRBJ1-1
V gene: TRBV6-1
clone size: -
CDR3 protein: CASSEVGAAEAFF
CDR3 DNA: TGTGCCAGCAGTGAAGTGGGGGCTGCTGAAGCTTTCTTT

D gene: -
J gene: TRBJ2-3
V gene: TRBV7-9
clone size: -
CDR3 protein: CASGTTTPTADTQYF
CDR3 DNA: TGTGCCAGCGGTACCACCACCCCGACAGCCGATACGCAGTATTTT

D gene: -
J gene: TRBJ2-7
V gene: TRBV5-1
clone size: -
CDR3 protein: CASSLQGPSYEQYF
CDR3 DNA: TGCGCCAGCAGCCTACAGGGCCCCTCCTACGAGCAGTACTTC

D gene: -
J gene: TRBJ1-1
V gene: TRBV3-1/TRBV3-2
clone size: -
CDR3 protein: CASSQMQVASEAFF
CDR3 DNA: TGTGCCAGCAGCCAAATGCAGGTGGCGTCCGAAGCTTTCTTT

D gene: -
J gene: TRBJ2-7
V gene: TRBV6-2/TRBV6-3
clone size: -
CDR3 protein: CASSKDSYEQYF
CDR3 DNA: TGTGCCAGCAGCAAGGACAGCTACGAGCAGTACTTC

D gene: TRBD1
J gene: TRBJ2-2
V gene: TRBV2
clone size: -
CDR3 protein: CASSGNWGTGLNTGELFF
CDR3 DNA: TGTGCCAGCAGCGGCAATTGGGGGACAGGATTGAACACCGGGGAGCTGTTTTTT

D gene: -
J gene: TRBJ1-2
V gene: TRBV25-1
clone size: -
CDR3 protein: CAAGGRGGYTF
CDR3 DNA: TGTGCCGCCGGGGGTCGGGGAGGCTACACCTTC

D gene: TRBD1
J gene: TRBJ1-4
V gene: TRBV19
clone size: few
CDR3 protein: CASTPTGGREKLFF
CDR3 DNA: TGTGCCAGTACCCCGACAGGGGGTAGAGAAAAACTGTTTTTT

D gene: TRBD2
J gene: TRBJ2-1
V gene: TRBV7-9
clone size: -
CDR3 protein: CASSLAPGGPNEQFF
CDR3 DNA: TGTGCCAGCAGCTTAGCTCCGGGGGGGCCCAATGAGCAGTTCTTC

D gene: TRBD1
J gene: TRBJ1-5
V gene: TRBV6-5
clone size: -
CDR3 protein: CASIPSGTGTQPQHF
CDR3 DNA: TGTGCCAGCATTCCCTCCGGGACAGGGACTCAGCCCCAGCATTTT

D gene: TRBD2
J gene: TRBJ2-1
V gene: TRBV5-1
clone size: -
CDR3 protein: CASSYAGAAGVYNEQFF
CDR3 DNA: TGCGCCAGCAGCTACGCCGGGGCAGCGGGGGTCTACAATGAGCAGTTCTTC

D gene: TRBD2
J gene: TRBJ2-5
V gene: TRBV7-2
clone size: -
CDR3 protein: CASSPWQRGGAETQYF
CDR3 DNA: TGTGCCAGCAGCCCCTGGCAGCGGGGGGGTGCGGAGACCCAGTACTTC

D gene: TRBD1
J gene: TRBJ1-5
V gene: TRBV6-5
clone size: -
CDR3 protein: CASSQHSGGHQPQHF
CDR3 DNA: TGTGCCAGCAGCCAACACTCAGGGGGACATCAGCCCCAGCATTTT

D gene: TRBD1
J gene: TRBJ1-2
V gene: TRBV2
clone size: -
CDR3 protein: CASRQGQGRYGYTF
CDR3 DNA: TGTGCCAGCAGGCAAGGACAGGGGCGGTATGGCTACACCTTC